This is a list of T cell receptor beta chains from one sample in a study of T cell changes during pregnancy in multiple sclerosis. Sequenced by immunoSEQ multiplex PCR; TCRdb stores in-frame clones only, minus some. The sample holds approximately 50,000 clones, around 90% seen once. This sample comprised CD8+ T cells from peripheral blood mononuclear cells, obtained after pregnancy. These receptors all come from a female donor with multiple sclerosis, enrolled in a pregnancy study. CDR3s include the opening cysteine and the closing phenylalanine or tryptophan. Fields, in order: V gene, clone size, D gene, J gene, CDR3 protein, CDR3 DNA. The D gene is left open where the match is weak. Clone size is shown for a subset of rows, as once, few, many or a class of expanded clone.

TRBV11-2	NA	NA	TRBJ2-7	CASSVGTSSEQYF	TGTGCCAGCAGCGTCGGGACAAGTAGTGAGCAGTACTTC
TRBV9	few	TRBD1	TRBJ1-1	CASSSTGRTEAFF	TGTGCCAGCAGCTCGACAGGGCGCACTGAAGCTTTCTTT
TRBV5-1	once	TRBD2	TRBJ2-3	CASSLASGGTDTQYF	TGCGCCAGCAGCTTGGCCAGCGGGGGCACAGATACGCAGTATTTT
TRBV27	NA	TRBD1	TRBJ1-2	CASSPTGGTENYGYTF	TGTGCCAGCAGTCCCACTGGCGGGACAGAAAACTATGGCTACACCTTC
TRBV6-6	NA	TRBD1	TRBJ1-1	CATQGGNTEAFF	TGTGCCACCCAGGGGGGAAACACTGAAGCTTTCTTT
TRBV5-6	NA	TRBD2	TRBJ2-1	CASGVGGSSYNEQFF	TGTGCCAGCGGAGTCGGGGGGAGCTCCTACAATGAGCAGTTCTTC
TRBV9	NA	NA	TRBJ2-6	CASSVAGGFLTF	TGTGCCAGCAGCGTAGCCGGCGGGTTCCTGACTTTC
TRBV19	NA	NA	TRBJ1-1	CASSIRRDPILNTEAFF	TGTGCCAGTAGTATTAGGCGGGACCCTATTCTGAACACTGAAGCTTTCTTT
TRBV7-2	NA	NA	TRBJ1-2	CASRLRGGYGYTF	TGTGCCAGCAGATTGAGGGGGGGCTATGGCTACACCTTC
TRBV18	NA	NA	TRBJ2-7	CASSPPGEGYEQYF	TGTGCCAGCTCACCACCAGGAGAAGGCTACGAGCAGTACTTC
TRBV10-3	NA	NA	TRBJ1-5	CAISEDSSNQPQHF	TGTGCCATCAGTGAGGACAGTAGCAATCAGCCCCAGCATTTT
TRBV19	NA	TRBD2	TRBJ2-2	CASTPGGSMTGELFF	TGTGCCAGTACCCCGGGAGGTTCCATGACCGGGGAGCTGTTTTTT
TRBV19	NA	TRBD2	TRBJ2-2	CASTGTSGGTGELFF	TGTGCCAGTACTGGGACTAGCGGGGGCACCGGGGAGCTGTTTTTT
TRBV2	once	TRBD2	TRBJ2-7	CASRSGSGGLEEQYF	TGTGCCAGCAGGTCGGGTAGCGGGGGCCTGGAGGAGCAGTACTTC
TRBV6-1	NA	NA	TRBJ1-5	CASSEGEGGQPQHF	TGTGCCAGCAGTGAAGGGGAGGGAGGGCAGCCCCAGCATTTT
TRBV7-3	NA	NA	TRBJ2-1	CASSFGGGNEQFF	TGTGCCAGCAGCTTTGGTGGCGGCAATGAGCAGTTCTTC
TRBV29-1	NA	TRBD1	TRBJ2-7	CSVEPAAEGQNYEQYF	TGCAGCGTTGAACCGGCCGCCGAGGGACAGAACTACGAGCAGTACTTC
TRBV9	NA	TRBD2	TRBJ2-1	CASSAPSGGRDEQFF	TGTGCCAGCAGCGCTCCCTCGGGGGGGCGGGATGAGCAGTTCTTC
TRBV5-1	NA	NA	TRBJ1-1	CASTGYGNTEAFF	TGCGCCAGCACAGGGTACGGTAACACTGAAGCTTTCTTT
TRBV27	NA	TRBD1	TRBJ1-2	CASSLRGQGANYGYTF	TGTGCCAGCAGTTTAAGGGGGCAGGGAGCTAACTATGGCTACACCTTC
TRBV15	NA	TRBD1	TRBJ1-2	CATSRASTTGDGYTF	TGTGCCACCAGCAGAGCCTCAACGACAGGGGATGGCTACACCTTC
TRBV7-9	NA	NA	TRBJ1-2	CASSLETYKRNYGYTF	TGTGCCAGCAGCTTAGAAACGTATAAGAGGAACTATGGCTACACCTTC
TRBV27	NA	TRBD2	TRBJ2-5	CASSLGGREGAWETQYF	TGTGCCAGCAGTTTAGGGGGGCGGGAGGGGGCTTGGGAGACCCAGTACTTC
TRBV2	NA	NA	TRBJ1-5	CASSEIGTEYQPQHF	TGTGCCAGCAGTGAAATCGGTACAGAGTATCAGCCCCAGCATTTT
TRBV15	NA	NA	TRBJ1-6	CATSRERQPYNSPLHF	TGTGCCACCAGCAGAGAGCGGCAACCCTATAATTCACCCCTCCACTTT
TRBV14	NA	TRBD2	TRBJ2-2	CARRTSGGVGELFF	TGTGCCAGAAGGACTAGCGGGGGGGTCGGGGAGCTGTTTTTT
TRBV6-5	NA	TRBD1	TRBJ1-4	CASSYGTAYNEKLFF	TGTGCCAGCAGTTACGGGACAGCTTATAATGAAAAACTGTTTTTT
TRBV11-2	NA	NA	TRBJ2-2	CASSLAYTGELFF	TGTGCCAGCAGCTTAGCCTACACCGGGGAGCTGTTTTTT
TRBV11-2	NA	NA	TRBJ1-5	CASSVEGRQPQHF	TGTGCCAGCAGCGTAGAGGGCCGTCAGCCCCAGCATTTT
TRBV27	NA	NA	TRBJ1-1	CASSYLPTATNTEAFF	TGTGCCAGCAGTTATCTTCCGACAGCAACGAACACTGAAGCTTTCTTT
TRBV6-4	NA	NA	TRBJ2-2	CASRTVDTGELFF	TGTGCCAGCAGAACGGTAGACACCGGGGAGCTGTTTTTT
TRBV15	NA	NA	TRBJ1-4	CATSRDLGQSNEKLFF	TGTGCCACCAGCAGAGATCTTGGCCAGTCTAATGAAAAACTGTTTTTT
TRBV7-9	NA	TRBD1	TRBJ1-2	CASSRDRGRVDGYTF	TGTGCCAGCAGCCGGGACAGGGGGCGAGTCGATGGCTACACCTTC
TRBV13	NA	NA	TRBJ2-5	CASSSSGLRDETQYF	TGTGCCAGCAGCTCTAGTGGCCTTCGGGATGAGACCCAGTACTTC
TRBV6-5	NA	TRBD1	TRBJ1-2	CASSSSNTGVNYGYTF	TGTGCCAGCAGTTCCTCAAACACAGGGGTTAACTATGGCTACACCTTC
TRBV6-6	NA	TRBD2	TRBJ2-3	CASGGVAGGDTQYF	TGTGCCAGCGGAGGGGTAGCGGGGGGGGATACGCAGTATTTT
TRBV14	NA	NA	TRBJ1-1	CASSKLAGVDTEAFF	TGTGCCAGCAGCAAACTTGCCGGGGTTGACACTGAAGCTTTCTTT
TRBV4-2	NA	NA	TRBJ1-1	CASSQGGELNTEAFF	TGTGCCAGCAGCCAAGGCGGAGAACTGAACACTGAAGCTTTCTTT
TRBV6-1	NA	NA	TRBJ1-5	CASSGYSHSNQPQHF	TGTGCCAGCAGTGGATACAGTCATAGCAATCAGCCCCAGCATTTT
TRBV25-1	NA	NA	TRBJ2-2	CASSESLRDTGELFF	TGTGCCAGCAGTGAATCTTTGCGGGACACCGGGGAGCTGTTTTTT
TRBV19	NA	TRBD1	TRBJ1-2	CASSHPGTGVNYGYTF	TGTGCCAGTAGTCACCCCGGGACAGGGGTTAACTATGGCTACACCTTC
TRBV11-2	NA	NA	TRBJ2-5	CASSLAETQYF	TGTGCCAGCAGCTTAGCTGAGACCCAGTACTTC
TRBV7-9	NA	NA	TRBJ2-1	CASSPTYNEQFF	TGTGCCAGCAGCCCTACGTACAATGAGCAGTTCTTC
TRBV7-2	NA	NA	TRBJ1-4	CASSLGAGGLFF	TGTGCCAGCAGCTTGGGCGCGGGAGGACTGTTTTTT
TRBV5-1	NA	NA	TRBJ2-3	CASSSQQTGPRVTSTDTQYF	TGCGCCAGCAGCTCCCAGCAGACAGGACCCCGAGTAACTAGCACAGATACGCAGTATTTT
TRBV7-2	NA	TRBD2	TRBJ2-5	CASSLRLAGVFQETQYF	TGTGCCAGCAGCTTAAGACTAGCGGGGGTTTTCCAAGAGACCCAGTACTTC
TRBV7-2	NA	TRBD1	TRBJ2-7	CASSLIQGAWEQYF	TGTGCCAGCAGCTTAATACAGGGGGCGTGGGAGCAGTACTTC
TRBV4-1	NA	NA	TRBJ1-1	CASSQVMNTEAFF	TGCGCCAGCAGCCAAGTAATGAACACTGAAGCTTTCTTT
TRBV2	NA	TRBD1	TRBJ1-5	CASSVEAGGQGTAAENQPQHF	TGTGCCAGCAGTGTTGAGGCCGGGGGACAGGGGACCGCAGCAGAAAATCAGCCCCAGCATTTT
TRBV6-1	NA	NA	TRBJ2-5	CASSRQVLQETQYF	TGTGCCAGCAGCAGACAGGTTTTACAAGAGACCCAGTACTTC
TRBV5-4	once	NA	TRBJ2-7	CASSIREDEQYF	TGTGCCAGCAGTATCAGGGAGGACGAGCAGTACTTC
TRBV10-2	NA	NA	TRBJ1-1	CASSESSRGAEAFF	TGCGCCAGCAGTGAGTCTAGTCGGGGGGCCGAAGCTTTCTTT
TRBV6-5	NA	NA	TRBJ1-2	CASRGGSNYGYTF	TGTGCCAGCAGAGGGGGTAGCAACTATGGCTACACCTTC
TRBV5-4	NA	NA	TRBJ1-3	CASSPGAGEGNTIYF	TGTGCCAGCAGCCCCGGGGCAGGGGAGGGAAACACCATATATTTT
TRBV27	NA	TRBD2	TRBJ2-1	CASSPSGGNNEQFF	TGTGCCAGCAGTCCGAGCGGGGGGAACAATGAGCAGTTCTTC
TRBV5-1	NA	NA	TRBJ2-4	CASSPTEAKNIQYF	TGCGCCAGCAGCCCGACAGAAGCCAAAAACATTCAGTACTTC
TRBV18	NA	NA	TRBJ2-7	CASSPPSSPREEQYF	TGTGCCAGCTCACCACCGTCTAGCCCTAGGGAAGAGCAGTACTTC